The 21 T cell receptor beta chains presented below share a single source sample, sequenced in a study of neoadjuvant anti-PD-1 for oral cavity cancer. The data were produced by immunoSEQ multiplex PCR, yet TCRdb's version contains in-frame clones alone and is incomplete. The repertoire has some 15,000 clones, around 40% of them found once; the top ten carry 39%. As for time point: after neoadjuvant nivolumab, at surgical resection. Sequenced material: tumor tissue, taken after nivolumab (anti-PD-1) treatment. These receptors all stem from a person between 40 and 85 years old with oral cavity squamous cell carcinoma.

The V gene is TRBV9, the J gene TRBJ1-1; tentative D call: TRBD1 (5 bases). This CDR3 comprises 13 residues. Deletions cut 4 bases from V and 5 bases from J, with 12 bases between. Germline-derived CDR1 and CDR2 are SGDLS and YYNGEE. CDR3 coding DNA: TGTGCCAGCAGCTTCCTTGAGGGGACTGAAGCTTTCTTT. This codes for CASSFLEGTEAFF.

The genes are TRBV30 and TRBJ2-7; the D is unclear. Germline V gene sequence: CDR1 GTSNPN, CDR2 SVGIG (reference sequence). Trimming stripped 6 bases from V and 6 bases from J, with 18 bases between. The CDR3 totals 13 residues. CDR3 region: CACPASTVGEQYF. The CDR3 nucleotides read TGTGCCTGCCCGGCATCGACCGTCGGCGAGCAGTACTTC.

The CDR3 sequence: CAWSPGTGGAYNSPLHF. DNA of the CDR3: TGTGCCTGGAGTCCTGGAACAGGGGGCGCCTATAATTCACCCCTCCACTTT. The chain combines TRBV30 with TRBJ1-6, with TRBD1 identical over 9 bases. Trimming cost V 2 bases and J 2 bases; bases outside gene matches: 7. Germline-derived CDR1 and CDR2 are GTSNPN and SVGIG (reference sequence). This CDR3 comprises 17 residues.

The rearrangement uses TRBV9 and TRBJ1-2, with 8 nucleotides matching TRBD1. Germline V gives CDR1 SGDLS, CDR2 YYNGEE. The CDR3 totals 15 residues. V trimming: 4 bases; J trimming: 3 bases; junction bases outside the gene matches: 8. DNA for the CDR3: TGTGCCAGCAGCCCTCCGGACAGGGAGTACTATGGCTACACCTTC. Translated, it gives CASSPPDREYYGYTF.

This clone has a handful of counts. The gene calls are TRBV5-4 and TRBJ2-2, with 12 bases identical to TRBD1. CDR3 length: 16 residues. Germline loops: CDR1 SGHNT, CDR2 YYREEE (reference sequence). J was trimmed by 6 bases and V by 4 bases; bases with no gene match: 7. The CDR3 DNA reads as TGTGCCAGCAGCCGACCGGGACAGGGGGCCTCCGGGGAGCTGTTTTTT. It specifies CASSRPGQGASGELFF. Full variable domain (remainder filled in from reference TRBV5-4 and TRBJ2-2): ETGVTQSPTHLIKTRGQQVTLRCSSQSGHNTVSWYQQALGQGPQFIFQYYREEENGRGNFPPRFSGLQFPNYSSELNVNALELDDSALYLCASSRPGQGASGELFFGEGSRLTVL.

J is TRBJ2-1 and V is TRBV4-1; either TRBD1 or TRBD2 may fit D (6 bases each). The germline V gene has CDR1 MGHRA and CDR2 YSYEKL. This CDR3 is built from 14 residues. V lost 0 bases and J 8 bases, leaving 11 bases between the germline ends. In nucleotides, the CDR3 is TGCGCCAGCAGCCAAGATTGGGGGGCCTATGAGCAGTTCTTC. Its translation is CASSQDWGAYEQFF.

The V call is TRBV7-8, the J call TRBJ1-5; D call uncertain. The CDR3 consists of 13 residues. Germline values: CDR1 SGHVS, CDR2 FQNEAQ. V was pared by 1 base and J by 6 bases, with 7 bases between. CDR3 residues: CASSLDWGQPQHF. Written as DNA, the CDR3 is TGTGCCAGCAGCTTAGATTGGGGTCAGCCCCAGCATTTT.

This rearrangement joins TRBV11-1 to TRBJ2-7; D perhaps matches TRBD1 (5 bases). Trimming left V 5 bases short and J 1 base short, with 15 bases between. The germline V gene encodes CDR1 SGHAT and CDR2 FQDESV (reference sequence). This CDR3 contains 15 residues. CDR3 sequence: CASSARTRPSYEQYF. DNA for the CDR3: TGTGCCAGCAGCGCTCGGACAAGACCTTCCTACGAGCAGTACTTC.

The chain combines TRBV5-4 with TRBJ2-1; D gene unclear. The germline CDR1 and CDR2 sequences are SGHNT and YYREEE (reference sequence). The CDR3 runs 15 residues. V lost 0 bases, J lost 1 base, and 8 bases lay in between. CDR3 amino acids: CASSLEGFSYNEQFF. In DNA form, the CDR3 reads TGTGCCAGCAGCTTGGAGGGCTTTTCCTACAATGAGCAGTTCTTC.

J is TRBJ1-1 and V is TRBV5-6; no clear D. V was trimmed by 2 bases and J by 0 bases, leaving 5 bases between them. Germline V lookup: CDR1 SGHDT, CDR2 YYEEEE. CDR3 length equals 13 residues. The CDR3 reads CASSFGMNTEAFF. CDR3 nucleotides: TGTGCCAGCAGCTTTGGTATGAACACTGAAGCTTTCTTT.

This clone is medium-sized within its sample. The chain couples TRBV9 to TRBJ1-6; TRBD1 matches 9 bases. V was clipped by 0 bases and J by 8 bases; unmatched bases: 3. CDR1 SGDLS and CDR2 YYNGEE come from the germline V gene. The CDR3 spans 15 residues. The CDR3 DNA reads TGTGCCAGCAGCGTAGCGGGACAGGGTGATTCACCCCTCCACTTT. Protein: CASSVAGQGDSPLHF.

The chain has TRBV5-1 and TRBJ1-1; D not certain. The ends were cut back, 0 bases at V and 1 base at J, with 10 bases in the middle. This CDR3 spans 15 amino acids. Germline V CDR1 and CDR2: SGHRS, YFSETQ. CDR3 loop: CASSLAGGKNTEAFF. The CDR3 DNA reads TGCGCCAGCAGCTTGGCCGGTGGGAAGAACACTGAAGCTTTCTTT.

This clone was seen a few times. The chain has TRBV9 and TRBJ1-2; a possible D gene is TRBD1 (6 bases). Trimming took off 1 base at V and 8 bases at J, with 15 bases between the two ends. CDR3 length: 14 amino acids. Germline CDR1 reads SGDLS; CDR2 reads YYNGEE. The CDR3 bases are TGTGCCAGCAGCGTATCCAGGGGCGCGGGGGGCTACACCTTC. Protein sequence: CASSVSRGAGGYTF.

J is TRBJ2-5 and V is TRBV7-2; the match to TRBD1 covers 7 bases. Trimming at V came to 5 bases and at J to 1 base, leaving 4 bases not matched to a gene. The CDR3 extends over 14 amino acids. CDR1 SGHTA and CDR2 FQGNSA come from the germline V gene. The CDR3 nucleotides are TGTGCCAGCAGCCCTGAGGGGGCCCAAGAGACCCAGTACTTC. Translating gives CASSPEGAQETQYF.

This clone showed up just a few times. V gene TRBV5-1 combines with J gene TRBJ2-5; TRBD2 aligns across 8 bases. Germline V CDR1 and CDR2: SGHRS, YFSETQ. V lost 1 base and J lost 1; bases outside the gene matches: 3. The CDR3 extends over 15 amino acids. The CDR3 sequence: CASSLRSGAQETQYF. CDR3 bases: TGCGCCAGCAGCTTGCGTAGCGGGGCCCAAGAGACCCAGTACTTC.

This clone was picked up a small number of times. This chain uses TRBV29-1 with TRBJ1-5; 7 nucleotides agree with TRBD1. Germline loops: CDR1 SQVTM, CDR2 ANQGSEA. The CDR3 loop spans 20 amino acids. The ends lost 7 bases at V and 2 bases at J; junction bases unmatched: 26. The CDR3 nucleotides read TGCAGCGCTCATTTTAAGGACTCCGGGACAGTGGGGGATGGCAATCAGCCCCAGCATTTT. This gives the protein CSAHFKDSGTVGDGNQPQHF. Drawing the rest from reference TRBV29-1 and TRBJ1-5, the complete variable domain is SAVISQKPSRDICQRGTSLTIQCQVDSQVTMMFWYRQQPGQSLTLIATANQGSEATYESGFVIDKFPISRPNLTFSTLTVSNMSPEDSSIYLCSAHFKDSGTVGDGNQPQHFGDGTRLSIL.

The chain employs TRBV5-5 and TRBJ2-4, with D perhaps matching TRBD1 (5 bases). CDR3 length equals 13 residues. Trimming took 1 base from V and 5 from J, leaving 7 bases between them. Germline CDR1 is SGHKS and CDR2 is YYEKEE (reference sequence). This chain's CDR3 is CASSLRQQNIQYF. The CDR3 nucleotides read TGTGCCAGCAGCTTGAGACAGCAAAACATTCAGTACTTC.

In its sample, this clone was seen a few times. Other DNA sequences in the same sample also yield this CDR3. This chain joins TRBV30 and TRBJ1-1; D call uncertain. CDR3 size: 12 residues. Germline V gives CDR1 GTSNPN, CDR2 SVGIG (reference sequence). The germline V and J ends were trimmed by 3 bases and 1 base, with 6 bases remaining between them. CDR3: CAWRRENTEAFF. The DNA for the CDR3 is TGTGCCTGGAGGAGAGAGAACACTGAAGCTTTCTTT. Drawing the rest from reference TRBV30 and TRBJ1-1, the complete variable domain is SQTIHQWPATLVQPVGSPLSLECTVEGTSNPNLYWYRQAAGRGLQLLFYSVGIGQISSEVPQNLSASRPQDRQFILSSKKLLLSDSGFYLCAWRRENTEAFFGQGTRLTVV.

The chain couples TRBV28 to TRBJ2-3, with D possibly being TRBD1 (5 bases). From germline, CDR1 is MDHEN and CDR2 SYDVKM. The length of the CDR3 is 14 residues. V was shortened by 6 bases and J by 4 bases, with 14 bases between the two germline ends. CDR3 sequence (DNA): TGTGCCAGCAGAGGCAGGGATATTCCAGATACGCAGTATTTT. Its translation: CASRGRDIPDTQYF.

The chain recombines TRBV4-3 with TRBJ2-1; 14 bases fit TRBD2. This CDR3 contains 18 residues. Germline values: CDR1 LGHNA, CDR2 YSLEER. The trim removed 3 bases at V and 8 bases at J, leaving 12 bases unmatched. CDR3 loop: CASSQTRWTSGGRDEQFF. CDR3 sequence (DNA): TGCGCCAGCAGCCAGACCCGTTGGACTAGCGGGGGGAGGGATGAGCAGTTCTTC.

This chain uses TRBV5-1 with TRBJ2-7; 7 bases are a match to TRBD2. The germline CDR1 and CDR2 sequences are SGHRS and YFSETQ. Trimming cost V 0 bases and J 3 bases; bases outside gene matches: 3. CDR3 size: 14 residues. The CDR3 loop is CASSLGLAFYEQYF. CDR3 coding DNA: TGCGCCAGCAGCTTGGGACTAGCTTTCTACGAGCAGTACTTC.